A selection of T cell receptor beta chains follows, all from one sample in a study of esophageal squamous cell carcinoma under preoperative chemotherapy. TCRdb re-called the PCR reads through MiXCR, storing one row per CDR3 protein. The table includes roughly 30,000 distinct CDR3 sequences, roughly 52% detected once. The biological material was taken from a patient given preoperative chemotherapy. All receptors derive from a human donor with esophageal squamous cell carcinoma. The donor label of this sample is uncertain. Each CDR3 is given with its conserved first and last residue. D genes are given only for firm matches. Clone size is shown for a subset of rows, as once, few, many or a class of expanded clone.

d_call	j_call	cdr3_length	clone_size	v_call	cdr3_aa	cdr3_nt
NA	TRBJ2-2	14	NA	TRBV7-2	CASSLLWDTGELFF	TGTGCCAGCAGCTTACTTTGGGATACCGGGGAGCTGTTTTTT
TRBD2	TRBJ2-3	17	NA	TRBV7-2	CASSPRAGGREAETQYF	TGTGCCAGCAGCCCCCGAGCGGGGGGACGTGAGGCAGAGACCCAGTATTTT
TRBD1	TRBJ1-2	14	few	TRBV5-1	CASSLAGQGDGYTF	TGCGCCAGCAGCTTGGCGGGACAGGGAGATGGCTACACCTTC
NA	TRBJ2-1	12	many	TRBV6-5	CASSSGFKAQFF	TGTGCCAGCAGTTCTGGGTTCAAGGCCCAGTTCTTC
NA	TRBJ2-7	14	NA	TRBV7-9	CASSLEGGEYEQYF	TGTGCCAGCAGCTTAGAGGGGGGTGAATACGAGCAGTACTTC
NA	TRBJ2-4	15	NA	TRBV7-6	CAGGLGGRVQDIQYF	TGTGCCGGGGGCTTGGGGGGCCGCGTCCAAGACATCCAGTACTTC
NA	TRBJ2-3	17	NA	TRBV7-6	CASSAVTGGGGPETQYF	TGTGCCAGCAGCGCGGTTACAGGGGGCGGGGGGCCAGAGACCCAGTATTTT
TRBD2	TRBJ2-3	17	NA	TRBV7-2	CASSRRAGVWGENTQYF	TGTGCCAGCAGCCGCCGAGCGGGGGTGTGGGGGGAAAATACGCAGTATTTC
NA	TRBJ2-5	16	many	TRBV7-2	CASSPQGGRGQETQYF	TGTGCCAGCAGCCCACAGGGAGGGAGAGGGCAAGAGACCCAGTACTTC
NA	TRBJ2-7	13	few	TRBV7-9	CASSSDPSPEQYF	TGTGCCAGCAGCTCCGACCCCAGTCCCGAGCAGTACTTC
NA	TRBJ2-2	14	NA	TRBV7-7	CASSPDRLTEALFF	TGTGCTAGCAGCCCTGATAGGCTCACCGAGGCGCTGTTTTTT
TRBD2	TRBJ2-5	15	many	TRBV7-3	CASSLLGGSQETQYF	TGTGCCAGCAGCTTATTGGGGGGGTCCCAAGAGACCCAGTACTTC
TRBD2	TRBJ2-5	15	NA	TRBV19	CASSVVSGHQETQYF	TGTGCCAGTAGTGTTGTTAGCGGGCACCAAGAGACCCAGTACTTC
NA	TRBJ2-5	17	NA	TRBV11-3	CASSLDLGGAMVETQYF	TGTGCCAGCAGCTTAGATCTGGGGGGAGCAATGGTAGAGACCCAGTACTTC
NA	TRBJ2-2	13	NA	TRBV7-9	CASSSTLAGELFF	TGTGCCAGCAGCTCAACTTTGGCCGGGGAGCTGTTTTTT
NA	TRBJ2-1	16	many	TRBV10-1	CASSDGLGSSYNEQFF	TGCGCCAGCAGTGACGGGCTCGGGAGCTCCTACAATGAGCAGTTCTTC
NA	TRBJ2-1	15	few	TRBV10-2	CASSEYRDLKNIQFF	TGCGCCAGCAGTGAGTACAGAGATCTCAAAAACATTCAGTTCTTC
TRBD2	TRBJ2-1	15	many	TRBV7-2	CASSFSTSGRSEQFF	TGTGCCAGCAGCTTTTCAACTAGCGGGAGATCTGAGCAGTTCTTC
NA	TRBJ2-5	15	NA	TRBV7-3	CARGFAGRRKDTQYF	TGTGCCAGGGGCTTCGCGGGACGGAGGAAAGATACCCAGTATTTC
NA	TRBJ2-4	13	once	TRBV12-3/TRBV12-4	CASFRDPTNIQYF	TGTGCCAGCTTCCGGGACCCCACAAATATTCAGTATTTC
TRBD1	TRBJ2-1	14	NA	TRBV27	CASSLGQGRNEQFF	TGTGCCAGCAGTCTGGGACAGGGACGTAATGAGCAGTTCTTC
NA	TRBJ2-5	15	medium-sized	TRBV12-3/TRBV12-4	CASSFRQGEGGTQYF	TGTGCCAGCAGTTTTAGACAGGGAGAGGGGGGGACCCAGTACTTC
NA	TRBJ2-4	12	NA	TRBV7-2	CAGGRDQEAQYF	TGTGCCGGGGGCCGTGACCAAGAGGCTCAGTACTTC
NA	TRBJ2-3	15	many	TRBV7-9	CASSPTTASTDTQYF	TGTGCCAGCAGCCCCACTACCGCTAGCACAGATACGCAGTATTTT
NA	TRBJ2-7	15	NA	TRBV7-3	CASSFSGQRTDMQYF	TGTGCCAGCAGCTTCTCTGGACAGAGGACAGATATGCAGTACTTC
TRBD2	TRBJ2-4	16	few	TRBV7-2	CASRGAGGGDQDIQYF	TGTGCCAGCAGGGGGGCCGGGGGGGGGGACCAAGACATTCAGTACTTC
NA	TRBJ2-4	14	NA	TRBV7-2	CRSAGRGATNIQYF	TGTCGCAGCGCGGGGCGCGGGGCCACAAATATTCAGTACTTC
TRBD1	TRBJ2-1	12	NA	TRBV7-2	CARGHRTGEQFF	TGTGCCAGGGGCCACAGGACAGGGGAGCAGTTCTTC
NA	TRBJ2-5	14	many	TRBV7-2	CASSYQAAQETQYF	TGTGCCAGCAGCTACCAAGCGGCCCAAGAGACCCAGTACTTC
TRBD2	TRBJ2-7	14	NA	TRBV7-8	CRSRGAGGKNTQYF	TGCCGCAGCAGGGGAGCGGGAGGCAAAAACACGCAGTACTTC
TRBD2	TRBJ2-3	17	NA	TRBV11-1	CASSLTLAGGPEDTQYF	TGTGCCAGCAGCTTAACGCTAGCGGGAGGGCCAGAGGATACGCAGTATTTT
NA	TRBJ2-1	13	medium-sized	TRBV7-2	CATHKNRLGEQFF	TGTGCCACACATAAGAACCGTTTGGGTGAGCAGTTCTTC
NA	TRBJ2-7	18	NA	TRBV7-2	CASSHPPAGSGAKDTQYF	TGTGCCAGCAGCCATCCTCCGGCGGGGAGCGGTGCCAAAGATACGCAGTACTTC
NA	TRBJ2-4	15	many	TRBV11-3	CASSRSGVTDGIQYF	TGTGCCAGCAGCCGAAGTGGGGTTACAGACGGCATTCAGTACTTC
TRBD2	TRBJ2-7	17	many	TRBV24-1	CATSGPSGSSYRYEQYF	TGTGCCACCAGTGGGCCTAGCGGGAGCTCGTACCGCTACGAGCAGTACTTC
NA	TRBJ2-4	13	NA	TRBV27	CASMSLAKNIQYF	TGTGCCAGCATGTCGTTAGCCAAAAACATTCAGTACTTC
TRBD1	TRBJ2-4	14	NA	TRBV27	CASSRTGSNSTQYF	TGTGCCAGCAGTAGGACAGGGTCAAATAGCACCCAGTACTTC
NA	TRBJ1-3	15	NA	TRBV6-8	CASSDPRGAGNTIYF	TGTGCCAGCAGTGACCCCCGGGGGGCAGGAAACACCATATATTTT
TRBD2	TRBJ2-2	15	NA	TRBV7-2	CASSFLAGRTDALYF	TGTGCCAGCAGCTTCCTAGCGGGAAGGACAGATGCGCTGTATTTT
NA	TRBJ2-7	14	NA	TRBV18	CASSPFDAEYEQYF	TGTGCCAGCTCACCTTTCGATGCGGAATACGAGCAGTACTTC
NA	TRBJ1-3	14	many	TRBV7-2	CASSPRNTGNTIYF	TGTGCCAGCAGCCCCCGTAACACTGGAAACACCATATATTTT
TRBD2	TRBJ2-1	17	few	TRBV5-6	CASSRGVRGGVYNEQFF	TGTGCCAGCAGTCGCGGGGTGCGGGGGGGAGTTTACAATGAGCAGTTCTTC
NA	TRBJ2-3	15	NA	TRBV11-3	CARGLQPVNTETQYF	TGTGCCAGGGGCCTCCAGCCTGTGAACACAGAGACGCAGTATTTT
NA	TRBJ2-2	17	NA	TRBV15	CATSRDFTLGNTGELFF	TGTGCCACCAGCAGAGATTTTACTCTTGGGAACACCGGGGAGCTGTTTTTT
NA	TRBJ2-1	15	large	TRBV7-6	CASSLEGGAYNEQFF	TGTGCCAGCAGCTTAGAGGGGGGTGCCTACAATGAGCAGTTCTTC